This TCR beta chain was identified during a study of cytomegalovirus exposure and HLA in healthy donors. Study in general: The roughly 120 million unique TCR beta sequences, from about 190 million T cells, were found by an earlier analysis. Study-level findings and limits: Among TCR beta chains, those listed as cytomegalovirus-associated numbered some 160.

Remarks on this clone: What it recognizes is unknown.

CDR1 is SGHRS, CDR2 YFSETQ, per germline. This CDR3 is built from 14 residues. V shed 4 bases and J 2 bases; nucleotides not matched to a gene: 5. It was with 60 Vbeta and 13 Jbeta primers that the PCR ran. Clones were read by immunoSEQ multiplex PCR, and TCRdb kept only the in-frame ones, dropping some. The sample includes fewer than 250,000 clones, around 88% of them seen just once. This TCR was sampled from a man aged 35 to 55 in good health and CMV-seropositive. This chain connects TRBV5-1 to TRBJ2-7; 8 nucleotides align to TRBD2. Sequencing used PBMCs. As DNA, the CDR3 is TGCGCCAGCAGCCGTACTAGCGGTGCCTACGAGCAGTACTTC. It encodes CASSRTSGAYEQYF. Complete variable domain (other parts from reference TRBV5-1 and TRBJ2-7): KAGVTQTPRYLIKTRGQQVTLSCSPISGHRSVSWYQQTPGQGLQFLFEYFSETQRNKGNFPGRFSGRQFSNSRSEMNVSTLELGDSALYLCASSRTSGAYEQYFGPGTRLTVT.